Presented here are 21 T cell receptor beta chains from one specimen sequenced in a study of blood T cell repertoires in COVID-19. Sequenced by immunoSEQ multiplex PCR; TCRdb stores in-frame clones only, minus some. The data show approximately 130,000 clones, 75% to 90% seen once. Sequencing was done on a sample of peripheral blood. These receptors originate from a man between 65 and 80 years old with active or convalescent COVID-19.

The CDR3 region is CASSEERRSTNEKLFF. In DNA, the CDR3 is TGTGCCAGCAGTGAAGAGAGGAGGAGTACTAATGAAAAACTGTTTTTT. The chain combines TRBV6-1 with TRBJ1-4, with D unclear. V lost 1 base, J lost 2 bases, and 11 bases lay in between. The CDR3 is made up of 16 amino acids. Germline V gene data show CDR1 as MNHNS and CDR2 as SASEGT.

The chain has TRBV3-1 (or the pseudogene TRBV3-2) and TRBJ2-1; 13 positions match TRBD2. V lost 3 bases to trimming and J lost 2 bases; unmatched junction nucleotides: 4. The germline gives CDR1 LGHDT, CDR2 YNNKEL (reference sequence). The CDR3 sequence is 17 residues long. CDR3 protein: CASSHRLAGGAYNEQFF. The CDR3 DNA is TGTGCCAGCAGCCATAGACTAGCGGGAGGCGCCTACAATGAGCAGTTCTTC.

The genes are TRBV19 and TRBJ2-1; TRBD2 aligns across 9 bases. Germline-derived CDR1 and CDR2 are LNHDA and SQIVND (reference sequence). The CDR3 contains 14 residues. Germline trimming cut 3 bases from V and 8 bases from J; bases unmatched to any gene: 5. The CDR3 sequence is CASSISGTSHEQFF. DNA of the CDR3: TGTGCCAGTAGTATTTCCGGGACTAGCCATGAGCAGTTCTTC.

The chain has TRBV6-5 and TRBJ1-2, with D possibly matching TRBD1 (6 bases). The germline CDR1 and CDR2 sequences are MNHEY and SVGAGI. Trimming pared 6 bases from V and 3 bases from J, leaving 14 bases between. The CDR3 has 14 amino acids. The CDR3 sequence is CASSLTGGHYGYTF. DNA of the CDR3: TGTGCCAGCAGCCTTACGGGGGGGCACTATGGCTACACCTTC.

V is TRBV29-1 and J is TRBJ1-2; maybe TRBD1 (5 bases). CDR3 length: 11 amino acids. With 8 bases removed from V and 3 bases from J, the gap between germline ends came to 10 bases. Germline V gene data show CDR1 as SQVTM and CDR2 as ANQGSEA. The CDR3 coding sequence is TGCAGCTCTCGGGGGGACTATGGCTACACCTTC. Encoded protein: CSSRGDYGYTF.

The chain carries TRBV18 and TRBJ1-1; D may be TRBD1 (5 bases). CDR3 length: 12 residues. Germline loops: CDR1 KGHSH, CDR2 LQKENI. V lost 3 bases to trimming and J lost 11 bases, with 13 bases between them. The CDR3 here is CASSPGQGDAFF. The CDR3 DNA is TGTGCCAGCTCACCGGGCCAGGGCGATGCTTTCTTT.

V is TRBV4-2 and J is TRBJ2-1, with 7 bases that match TRBD2. Looked up from germline, CDR1 is LGHNA and CDR2 is YNFKEQ. V was clipped by 0 bases and J by 2 bases; unmatched bases: 7. This CDR3 contains 17 residues. The CDR3 nucleotides are TGTGCCAGCAGCCAAGATGCTTACCGGGAGGCCTACAATGAGCAGTTCTTC. Protein: CASSQDAYREAYNEQFF.

This clone appeared once. The rearrangement links TRBV20-1 to TRBJ1-2; 8 bases match TRBD1. The CDR3 consists of 11 residues. CDR1 is DFQATT and CDR2 is SNEGSKA in the germline V gene (reference sequence). V lost 6 bases and J lost 6; bases outside the gene matches: 3. The CDR3 coding sequence is TGCAGTGCCCCGGACAGGGATGGCTACACCTTC. Protein sequence: CSAPDRDGYTF.

The chain is built from TRBV6-1 and TRBJ2-7, with 10 bases identical to TRBD2. Germline V CDR1 and CDR2: MNHNS, SASEGT. This CDR3 spans 13 amino acids. Trimming cost V 6 bases and J 3 bases; bases outside gene matches: 2. The CDR3 here is CASRAGGVYEQYF. Written as DNA, the CDR3 is TGTGCCAGCAGAGCGGGAGGGGTCTACGAGCAGTACTTC.

The CDR3 sequence is CASSVQGARGYTF. The DNA of the CDR3 is TGTGCCAGCAGCGTCCAGGGGGCGCGAGGCTACACCTTC. This chain joins TRBV9 and TRBJ1-2; 8 bases fit TRBD1. The CDR3 is made up of 13 amino acids. The J segment lost 8 bases and the V segment lost 2 bases, leaving 5 bases of the junction unmatched. Germline CDR1 is SGDLS and CDR2 is YYNGEE.

The chain couples TRBV24-1 to TRBJ2-1; 7 bases agree with TRBD2. Germline V gives CDR1 KGHDR, CDR2 SFDVKD. This CDR3 spans 16 amino acids. Trimming at V came to 4 bases and at J to 0 bases, leaving 5 bases not matched to a gene. The CDR3 sequence: CATSDPSSGSYNEQFF. The CDR3 region has the DNA TGTGCCACCAGTGACCCCTCTAGCGGCTCCTACAATGAGCAGTTCTTC.

The chain combines TRBV29-1 with TRBJ2-1; D call uncertain. Trimming removed 0 bases at V and 6 bases at J, with 9 bases between. There are 13 residues in the CDR3. In germline, CDR1 is SQVTM, CDR2 ANQGSEA. DNA for the CDR3: TGCAGCGTTGAAGATCTCGTCCTCAATGAGCAGTTCTTC. Translation gives CSVEDLVLNEQFF.

This clone has more than one count but fewer than ten. The chain has TRBV11-2 and TRBJ2-1, with D possibly TRBD1 on 5 matching bases. V was pared by 3 bases and J by 8 bases, with 17 bases between. The germline gives CDR1 SGHAT, CDR2 FQNNGV. The CDR3 contains 15 residues. CDR3 protein: CASSFQGGDGDEQFF. CDR3 nucleotides: TGTGCCAGCAGCTTCCAGGGTGGGGATGGGGATGAGCAGTTCTTC.

The chain has TRBV28 and TRBJ1-3; 8 nucleotides match TRBD1. This CDR3 region has 15 residues. V lost 5 bases to trimming and J lost 3 bases; unmatched junction nucleotides: 6. Germline CDR1 MDHEN, CDR2 SYDVKM. The CDR3 nucleotides are TGTGCCAGCAGTCCAGGGGGCTCTTATGGAAACACCATATATTTT. Residues: CASSPGGSYGNTIYF.

V gene TRBV11-3 combines with J gene TRBJ1-4; 10 nucleotides line up with TRBD1. The CDR3 consists of 18 residues. From germline, CDR1 is SGHNT and CDR2 YENEEA. After removal of 1 base from V and 5 bases from J, the junction contained 10 bases not matched to a gene. CDR3: CASSLVGLGTGANEKLFF. In nucleotides, the CDR3 is TGTGCCAGCAGCTTAGTAGGCTTGGGGACAGGGGCCAATGAAAAACTGTTTTTT.

This chain uses TRBV7-6 with TRBJ2-5, with TRBD1 identical over 7 bases. The CDR3 spans 15 residues. V gave up 2 bases and J gave up 5 bases; unmatched junction bases: 8. Germline assignment: CDR1 SGHVS and CDR2 FNYEAQ. CDR3: CASSLRTDRVETQYF. The CDR3 nucleotides read TGTGCCAGCAGCTTAAGAACTGACAGGGTTGAGACCCAGTACTTC. Variable domain in full (rest from reference TRBV7-6 and TRBJ2-5): GAGVSQSPRYKVTKRGQDVALRCDPISGHVSLYWYRQALGQGPEFLTYFNYEAQQDKSGLPNDRFSAERPEGSISTLTIQRTEQRDSAMYRCASSLRTDRVETQYFGPGTRLLVL.

This rearrangement joins TRBV7-2 to TRBJ2-1, with 9 bases fitting TRBD2. Trimming took 6 bases from V and 4 from J; bases not matched to a gene: 4. CDR1 and CDR2 (germline): SGHTA, FQGNSA. The length of the CDR3 is 14 residues. The CDR3 protein is CASRAGGPYNEQFF. CDR3 bases: TGTGCCAGCAGAGCGGGAGGACCGTACAATGAGCAGTTCTTC.

The chain has TRBV4-2 and TRBJ2-2; weak D call: TRBD1 (5 bases). The germline V gene has CDR1 LGHNA and CDR2 YNFKEQ. V dropped 4 bases and J dropped 7 bases, with 13 bases sitting between them. CDR3 length: 14 residues. The DNA of the CDR3 is TGTGCCAGCAGCCCGCAGTCAGGGTACGGGGAGCTGTTTTTT. Its translation is CASSPQSGYGELFF.

The chain couples TRBV11-2 to TRBJ1-1; D uncertain. The CDR3 extends over 14 amino acids. CDR1 is SGHAT and CDR2 is FQNNGV in the germline V gene. V shed 1 base and J shed 4 bases, with 10 bases lying between them. The chain's CDR3 is CASSLATISTEAFF. The CDR3 DNA follows: TGTGCCAGCAGCTTAGCTACCATTTCCACTGAAGCTTTCTTT.

V usage is TRBV29-1 and J usage is TRBJ2-3, with TRBD2 matching 9 bases. Germline assignment: CDR1 SQVTM and CDR2 ANQGSEA. The CDR3 is 11 residues long. The J segment lost 5 bases and the V segment lost 7 bases, leaving 1 base of the junction unmatched. The CDR3 bases are TGCAGCGCACTAGCGGGAGATACGCAGTATTTT. Translating gives CSALAGDTQYF.

This chain links TRBV30 with TRBJ1-5; no definite D call. The CDR3 contains 13 residues. Per the germline V gene, CDR1 is GTSNPN and CDR2 is SVGIG (reference sequence). Trimming shortened V by 5 bases and J by 2 bases, and 10 bases separated the two germline ends. CDR3 sequence: CAWGLGRNQPQHF. The CDR3 nucleotides read TGTGCCTGGGGCCTTGGCCGCAATCAGCCCCAGCATTTT. Complete variable domain (other parts from reference TRBV30 and TRBJ1-5): SQTIHQWPATLVQPVGSPLSLECTVEGTSNPNLYWYRQAAGRGLQLLFYSVGIGQISSEVPQNLSASRPQDRQFILSSKKLLLSDSGFYLCAWGLGRNQPQHFGDGTRLSIL.